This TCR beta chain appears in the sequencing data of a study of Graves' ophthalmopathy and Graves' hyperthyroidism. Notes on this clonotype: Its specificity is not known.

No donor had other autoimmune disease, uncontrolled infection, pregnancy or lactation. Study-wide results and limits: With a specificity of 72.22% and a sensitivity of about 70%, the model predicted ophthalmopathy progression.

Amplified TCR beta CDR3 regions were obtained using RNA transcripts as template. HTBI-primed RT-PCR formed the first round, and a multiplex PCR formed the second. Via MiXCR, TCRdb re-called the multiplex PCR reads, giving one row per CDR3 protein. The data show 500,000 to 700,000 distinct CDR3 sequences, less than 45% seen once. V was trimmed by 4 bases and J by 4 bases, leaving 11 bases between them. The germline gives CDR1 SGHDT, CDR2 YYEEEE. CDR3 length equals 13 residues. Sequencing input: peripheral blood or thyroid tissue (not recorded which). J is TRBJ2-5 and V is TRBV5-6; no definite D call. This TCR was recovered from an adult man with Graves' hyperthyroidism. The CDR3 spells CASSIDKAETQYF. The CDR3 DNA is TGTGCCAGCAGCATAGACAAGGCAGAGACCCAGTACTTC. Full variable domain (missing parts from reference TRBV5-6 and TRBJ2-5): DAGVTQSPTHLIKTRGQQVTLRCSPKSGHDTVSWYQQALGQGPQFIFQYYEEEERQRGNFPDRFSGHQFPNYSSELNVNALLLGDSALYLCASSIDKAETQYFGPGTRLLVL.